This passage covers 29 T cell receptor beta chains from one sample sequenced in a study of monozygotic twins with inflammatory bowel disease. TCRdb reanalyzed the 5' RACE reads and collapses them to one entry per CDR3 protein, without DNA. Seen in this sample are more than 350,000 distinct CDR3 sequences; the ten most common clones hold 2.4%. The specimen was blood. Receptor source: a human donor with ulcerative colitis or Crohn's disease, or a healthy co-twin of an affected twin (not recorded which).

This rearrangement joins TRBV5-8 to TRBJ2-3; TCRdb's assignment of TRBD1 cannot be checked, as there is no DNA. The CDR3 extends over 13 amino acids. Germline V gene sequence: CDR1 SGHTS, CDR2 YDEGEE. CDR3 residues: CASWGGSTDTQYF.

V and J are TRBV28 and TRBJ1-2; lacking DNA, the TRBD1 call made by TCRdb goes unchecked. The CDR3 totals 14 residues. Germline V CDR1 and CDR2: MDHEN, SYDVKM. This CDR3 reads CASSSPGQGWGYTF.

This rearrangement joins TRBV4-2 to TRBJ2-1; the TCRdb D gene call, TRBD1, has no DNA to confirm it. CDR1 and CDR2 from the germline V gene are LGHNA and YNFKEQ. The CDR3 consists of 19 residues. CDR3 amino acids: CASSQEAPWEAGGLNEQFF.

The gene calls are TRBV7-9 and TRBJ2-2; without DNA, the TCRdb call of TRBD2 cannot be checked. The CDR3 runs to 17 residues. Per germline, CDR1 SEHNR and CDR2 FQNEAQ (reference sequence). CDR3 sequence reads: CASSSASRGSSVGELFF.

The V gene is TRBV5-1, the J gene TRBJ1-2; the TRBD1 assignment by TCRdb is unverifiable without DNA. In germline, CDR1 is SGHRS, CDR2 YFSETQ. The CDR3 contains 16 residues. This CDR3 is CASSHGTGKEVYGYTF.

The CDR3 sequence: CASSQGLARDTDTQYF. V is TRBV3-1 and J is TRBJ2-3. CDR1 and CDR2 from the germline V gene are LGHDT and YNNKEL (reference sequence). CDR3 size: 16 residues.

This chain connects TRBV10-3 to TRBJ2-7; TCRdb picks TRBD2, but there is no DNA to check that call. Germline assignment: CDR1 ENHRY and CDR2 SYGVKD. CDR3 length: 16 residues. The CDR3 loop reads CAISDPGTSGSYEQYF.

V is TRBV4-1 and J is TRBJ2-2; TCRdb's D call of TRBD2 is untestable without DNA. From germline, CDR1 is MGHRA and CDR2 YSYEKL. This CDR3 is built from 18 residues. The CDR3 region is CASSLRLLGAQNTGELFF.

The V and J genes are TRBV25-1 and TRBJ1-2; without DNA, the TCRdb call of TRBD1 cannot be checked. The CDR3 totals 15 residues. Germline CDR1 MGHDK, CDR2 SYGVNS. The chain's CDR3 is CASSDAGWTNYGYTF.

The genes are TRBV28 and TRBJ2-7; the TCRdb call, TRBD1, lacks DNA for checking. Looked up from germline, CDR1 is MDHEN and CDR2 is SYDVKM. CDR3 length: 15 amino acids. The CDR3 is CASRGSGGGSYEQYF.

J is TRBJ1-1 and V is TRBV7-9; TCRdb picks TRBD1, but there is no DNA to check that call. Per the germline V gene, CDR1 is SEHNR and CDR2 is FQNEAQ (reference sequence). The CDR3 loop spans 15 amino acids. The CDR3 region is CASSLRGTPRTEAFF. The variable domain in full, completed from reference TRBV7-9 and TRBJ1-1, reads DTGVSQNPRHKITKRGQNVTFRCDPISEHNRLYWYRQTLGQGPEFLTYFQNEAQLEKSRLLSDRFSAERPKGSFSTLEIQRTEQGDSAMYLCASSLRGTPRTEAFFGQGTRLTVV.

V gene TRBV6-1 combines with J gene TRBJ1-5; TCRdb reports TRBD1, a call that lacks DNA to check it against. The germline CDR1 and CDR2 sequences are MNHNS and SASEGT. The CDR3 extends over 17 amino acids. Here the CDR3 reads CASSDRAQTYSNQPQHF.

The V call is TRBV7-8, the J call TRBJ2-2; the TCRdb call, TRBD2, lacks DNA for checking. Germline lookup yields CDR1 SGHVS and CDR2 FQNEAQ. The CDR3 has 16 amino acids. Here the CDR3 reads CASSLVTSTGTGELFF.

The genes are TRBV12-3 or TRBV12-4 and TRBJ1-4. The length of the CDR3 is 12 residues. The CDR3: CASSLKSRELFF.

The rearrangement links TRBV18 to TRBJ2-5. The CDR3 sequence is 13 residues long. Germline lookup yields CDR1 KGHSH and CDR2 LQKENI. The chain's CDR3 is CASSPALKETQYF.

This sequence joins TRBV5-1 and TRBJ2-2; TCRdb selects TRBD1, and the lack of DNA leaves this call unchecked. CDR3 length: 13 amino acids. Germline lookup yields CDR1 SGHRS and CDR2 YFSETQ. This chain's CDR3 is CASSLQGIGELFF.

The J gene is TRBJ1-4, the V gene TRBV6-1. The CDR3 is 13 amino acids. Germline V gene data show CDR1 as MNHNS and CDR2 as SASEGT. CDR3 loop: CASSERPGEKLFF.

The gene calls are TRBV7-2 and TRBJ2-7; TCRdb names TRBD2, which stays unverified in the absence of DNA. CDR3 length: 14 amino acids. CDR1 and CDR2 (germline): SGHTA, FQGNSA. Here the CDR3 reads CASSLVREDYEQYF.

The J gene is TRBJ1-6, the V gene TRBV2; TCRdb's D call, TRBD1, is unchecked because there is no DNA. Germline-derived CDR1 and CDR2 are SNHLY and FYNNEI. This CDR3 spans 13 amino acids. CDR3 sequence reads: CASKGAVISPLHF. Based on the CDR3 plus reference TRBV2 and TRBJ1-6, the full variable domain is EPEVTQTPSHQVTQMGQEVILRCVPISNHLYFYWYRQILGQKVEFLVSFYNNEISEKSEIFDDQFSVERPDGSNFTLKIRSTKLEDSAMYFCASKGAVISPLHFGNGTRLTVT.

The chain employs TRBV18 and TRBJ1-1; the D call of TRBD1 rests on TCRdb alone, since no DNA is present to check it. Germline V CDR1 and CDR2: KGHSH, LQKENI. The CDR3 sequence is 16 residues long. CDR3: CASSPNINGWGTEAFF.

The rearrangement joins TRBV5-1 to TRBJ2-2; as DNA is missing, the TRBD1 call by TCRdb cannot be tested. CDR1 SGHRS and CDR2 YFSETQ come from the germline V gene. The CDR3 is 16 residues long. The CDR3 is CASSSAGQGAAGELFF. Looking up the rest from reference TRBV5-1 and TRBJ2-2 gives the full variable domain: KAGVTQTPRYLIKTRGQQVTLSCSPISGHRSVSWYQQTPGQGLQFLFEYFSETQRNKGNFPGRFSGRQFSNSRSEMNVSTLELGDSALYLCASSSAGQGAAGELFFGEGSRLTVL.

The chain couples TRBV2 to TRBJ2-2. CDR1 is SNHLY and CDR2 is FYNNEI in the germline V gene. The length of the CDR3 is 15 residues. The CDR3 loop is CASSPAGVGTGELFF. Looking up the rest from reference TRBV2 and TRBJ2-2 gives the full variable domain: EPEVTQTPSHQVTQMGQEVILRCVPISNHLYFYWYRQILGQKVEFLVSFYNNEISEKSEIFDDQFSVERPDGSNFTLKIRSTKLEDSAMYFCASSPAGVGTGELFFGEGSRLTVL.

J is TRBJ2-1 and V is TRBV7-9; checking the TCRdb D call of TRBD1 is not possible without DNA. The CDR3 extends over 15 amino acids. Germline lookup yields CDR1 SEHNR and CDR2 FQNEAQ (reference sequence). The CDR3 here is CASSAPGTGYNEQFF.

CDR3 loop: CASSQAPPGTSFYEQYF. The chain carries TRBV4-3 and TRBJ2-7; TCRdb outputs TRBD2, but without DNA this stays unchecked. This CDR3 is 17 amino acids long. Germline V gene lookup returns CDR1 LGHNA and CDR2 YSLEER.

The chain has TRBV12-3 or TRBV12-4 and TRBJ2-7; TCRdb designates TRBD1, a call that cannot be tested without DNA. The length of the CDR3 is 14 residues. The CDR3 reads CASSLRDSRVEQYF.

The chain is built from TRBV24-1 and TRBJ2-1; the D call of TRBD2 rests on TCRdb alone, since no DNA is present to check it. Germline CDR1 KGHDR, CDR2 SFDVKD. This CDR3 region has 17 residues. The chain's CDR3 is CATSDIRGTGATSEQFF.

This CDR3 reads CASSQDSVGTILNTEAFF. The V and J genes are TRBV4-1 and TRBJ1-1; TCRdb names TRBD1, which stays unverified in the absence of DNA. CDR1 and CDR2 from the germline V gene are MGHRA and YSYEKL. CDR3 length: 18 amino acids.

CDR3: CASSQDKGPYNEQFF. The chain has TRBV4-3 and TRBJ2-1; without DNA, the TCRdb call of TRBD2 cannot be checked. CDR3 length equals 15 residues. Germline CDR1 and CDR2: LGHNA and YSLEER.

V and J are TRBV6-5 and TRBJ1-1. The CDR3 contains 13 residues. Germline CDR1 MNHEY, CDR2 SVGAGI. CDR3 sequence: CASSVQGYTEAFF.